A selection of T cell receptor beta chains follows, all from one sample in a study of blood T cell repertoires in COVID-19. Produced via immunoSEQ multiplex PCR; TCRdb's table is partial and in-frame only. This sample has over 70,000 clones, with more than 75% found just once. Sequenced: peripheral blood. These receptors were collected from a man between 60 and 70 years old with COVID-19, enrolled during active disease. Both conserved end residues are part of each CDR3. The order of the fields is D gene, J gene, clone size, V gene, CDR3 protein, CDR3 DNA. The D gene is left open where the match is weak. Some rows have no size entry. The others give once, few or many, or a class for an expanded clone.

D gene: TRBD1; J gene: TRBJ1-6; clone size: .; V gene: TRBV5-1; CDR3 protein: CASSLTGGFNSPLHF; CDR3 DNA: TGCGCCAGCAGCTTGACAGGGGGCTTCAATTCACCCCTCCACTTT
D gene: TRBD1; J gene: TRBJ1-1; clone size: many; V gene: TRBV5-1; CDR3 protein: CASSQAGTGAEAFF; CDR3 DNA: TGCGCCAGCAGCCAGGCCGGGACAGGGGCTGAAGCTTTCTTT
D gene: .; J gene: TRBJ1-2; clone size: .; V gene: TRBV5-1; CDR3 protein: CASSFDSYGYTF; CDR3 DNA: TGCGCCAGCAGCTTCGACAGCTATGGCTACACCTTC
D gene: TRBD2; J gene: TRBJ2-4; clone size: .; V gene: TRBV6-5; CDR3 protein: CASNPGLANIQYF; CDR3 DNA: TGTGCCAGTAACCCGGGACTAGCAAACATTCAGTACTTC
D gene: .; J gene: TRBJ1-5; clone size: .; V gene: TRBV6-1; CDR3 protein: CASSEIGTLNQPQHF; CDR3 DNA: TGTGCCAGCAGTGAGATAGGGACATTGAATCAGCCCCAGCATTTT
D gene: TRBD1; J gene: TRBJ1-5; clone size: .; V gene: TRBV14; CDR3 protein: CASSQRGQGARQPQHF; CDR3 DNA: TGTGCCAGCAGCCAACGAGGACAGGGGGCTCGACAGCCCCAGCATTTT
D gene: .; J gene: TRBJ1-1; clone size: .; V gene: TRBV29-1; CDR3 protein: CSVDSPQFTEAFF; CDR3 DNA: TGCAGCGTTGATTCCCCGCAGTTCACTGAAGCTTTCTTT
D gene: TRBD1; J gene: TRBJ1-1; clone size: .; V gene: TRBV4-1; CDR3 protein: CASSQPGQRNEAFF; CDR3 DNA: TGCGCCAGCAGCCAACCGGGACAGAGAAATGAAGCTTTCTTT
D gene: .; J gene: TRBJ1-3; clone size: .; V gene: TRBV7-9; CDR3 protein: CASSLVSRVNTIYF; CDR3 DNA: TGTGCCAGCAGCTTAGTAAGCCGGGTGAACACCATATATTTT
D gene: .; J gene: TRBJ1-2; clone size: once; V gene: TRBV15; CDR3 protein: CATSRDHLAYGYTF; CDR3 DNA: TGTGCCACCAGCAGAGATCACTTAGCCTATGGCTACACCTTC
D gene: TRBD1; J gene: TRBJ1-2; clone size: .; V gene: TRBV5-1; CDR3 protein: CASSLDRGFYGYTF; CDR3 DNA: TGCGCCAGCAGCCTGGACAGGGGATTCTATGGCTACACCTTC
D gene: TRBD1; J gene: TRBJ2-7; clone size: .; V gene: TRBV7-9; CDR3 protein: CASSLTSGTGDPRQYF; CDR3 DNA: TGTGCCAGCAGCTTAACATCCGGGACAGGAGACCCTCGTCAGTACTTC
D gene: TRBD1; J gene: TRBJ1-1; clone size: .; V gene: TRBV2; CDR3 protein: CASREQGADIGNTEAFF; CDR3 DNA: TGTGCCAGCAGGGAACAGGGGGCGGATATAGGGAACACTGAAGCTTTCTTT
D gene: TRBD2; J gene: TRBJ2-7; clone size: once; V gene: TRBV7-9; CDR3 protein: CASSLVPWGAGAEQYF; CDR3 DNA: TGTGCCAGCAGCTTAGTCCCCTGGGGAGCGGGAGCCGAGCAGTACTTC
D gene: .; J gene: TRBJ2-2; clone size: .; V gene: TRBV12-3/TRBV12-4; CDR3 protein: CASRLDSGELFF; CDR3 DNA: TGTGCCAGCAGGCTTGACAGCGGGGAGCTGTTTTTT
D gene: .; J gene: TRBJ1-1; clone size: .; V gene: TRBV9; CDR3 protein: CASSAGSGFNTEAFF; CDR3 DNA: TGTGCCAGCAGCGCTGGCTCGGGGTTCAACACTGAAGCTTTCTTT
D gene: TRBD2; J gene: TRBJ2-5; clone size: .; V gene: TRBV3-1/TRBV3-2; CDR3 protein: CASSQPGGGSETQYF; CDR3 DNA: TGTGCCAGCAGCCAACCGGGCGGGGGGAGCGAGACCCAGTACTTC
D gene: .; J gene: TRBJ2-2; clone size: .; V gene: TRBV9; CDR3 protein: CASSQVGNTGELFF; CDR3 DNA: TGTGCCAGCAGCCAGGTGGGGAACACCGGGGAGCTGTTTTTT
D gene: TRBD1; J gene: TRBJ2-3; clone size: .; V gene: TRBV11-2; CDR3 protein: CASSTTGQGSLRQYF; CDR3 DNA: TGTGCCAGCAGCACTACGGGACAGGGGTCCTTAAGGCAGTATTTT
D gene: TRBD2; J gene: TRBJ2-7; clone size: .; V gene: TRBV11-2; CDR3 protein: CASSLPSTSGGSYEQYF; CDR3 DNA: TGTGCCAGCAGCTTACCTAGTACTAGCGGGGGCTCATACGAGCAGTACTTC
D gene: TRBD2; J gene: TRBJ2-1; clone size: .; V gene: TRBV4-1; CDR3 protein: CASSQEVSGRSYNEQFF; CDR3 DNA: TGCGCCAGCAGCCAAGAAGTAAGCGGGAGATCCTACAATGAGCAGTTCTTC
D gene: .; J gene: TRBJ1-2; clone size: .; V gene: TRBV18; CDR3 protein: CASSADRSGYTF; CDR3 DNA: TGTGCCAGCTCTGCGGACAGAAGTGGCTACACCTTC
D gene: .; J gene: TRBJ1-6; clone size: once; V gene: TRBV15; CDR3 protein: CATSTRTPNNSPLHF; CDR3 DNA: TGTGCCACCAGCACAAGGACACCTAATAATTCACCCCTCCACTTT
D gene: TRBD2; J gene: TRBJ2-1; clone size: .; V gene: TRBV7-2; CDR3 protein: CASSLTTGTSGYNEQFF; CDR3 DNA: TGTGCCAGCAGCTTAACGACCGGGACTAGCGGCTACAATGAGCAGTTCTTC
D gene: TRBD1; J gene: TRBJ1-2; clone size: .; V gene: TRBV7-2; CDR3 protein: CASSPQAGQGARGYTF; CDR3 DNA: TGTGCCAGCAGCCCGCAAGCGGGACAGGGGGCCAGAGGCTACACCTTC
D gene: .; J gene: TRBJ2-7; clone size: .; V gene: TRBV2; CDR3 protein: CASSEQTYEQYF; CDR3 DNA: TGTGCCAGCAGTGAACAGACCTACGAGCAGTACTTC
D gene: TRBD1; J gene: TRBJ1-4; clone size: .; V gene: TRBV5-4; CDR3 protein: CASSLSTGVNEKLFF; CDR3 DNA: TGTGCCAGCAGCTTGTCTACAGGGGTTAATGAAAAACTGTTTTTT
D gene: TRBD1; J gene: TRBJ2-7; clone size: .; V gene: TRBV28; CDR3 protein: CACGLGQGAYEQYF; CDR3 DNA: TGTGCCTGCGGGCTGGGACAGGGGGCCTACGAGCAGTACTTC
D gene: .; J gene: TRBJ2-7; clone size: .; V gene: TRBV28; CDR3 protein: CASSSPTVTYEQYF; CDR3 DNA: TGTGCCAGCAGTTCTCCCACAGTTACCTACGAGCAGTACTTC
D gene: .; J gene: TRBJ2-1; clone size: .; V gene: TRBV19; CDR3 protein: CASSLARLNEQFF; CDR3 DNA: TGTGCCAGTTCCCTCGCGCGGCTGAATGAGCAGTTCTTC
D gene: .; J gene: TRBJ2-1; clone size: .; V gene: TRBV30; CDR3 protein: CAWRAGSGRNNEQFF; CDR3 DNA: TGTGCCTGGAGGGCGGGGTCGGGACGCAACAATGAGCAGTTCTTC
D gene: .; J gene: TRBJ2-5; clone size: few; V gene: TRBV9; CDR3 protein: CASSVGPRVGQETQYF; CDR3 DNA: TGTGCCAGCAGCGTAGGGCCCAGGGTGGGACAAGAGACCCAGTACTTC
D gene: .; J gene: TRBJ1-1; clone size: .; V gene: TRBV13; CDR3 protein: CASSLRAQLSTEAFF; CDR3 DNA: TGTGCCAGCAGCTTAAGAGCACAGCTCAGCACTGAAGCTTTCTTT
D gene: TRBD1; J gene: TRBJ2-7; clone size: .; V gene: TRBV10-1; CDR3 protein: CASSESGDRGLLEQYF; CDR3 DNA: TGCGCCAGCAGTGAGTCGGGGGACAGGGGGCTTCTCGAGCAGTACTTC
D gene: TRBD1; J gene: TRBJ1-2; clone size: .; V gene: TRBV5-1; CDR3 protein: CASSLAGTGYGYTF; CDR3 DNA: TGCGCCAGCAGCTTGGCGGGGACAGGCTATGGCTACACCTTC
D gene: .; J gene: TRBJ2-1; clone size: .; V gene: TRBV2; CDR3 protein: CASSDEFGGVMNEQFF; CDR3 DNA: TGTGCCAGCAGTGACGAGTTCGGGGGAGTTATGAATGAGCAGTTCTTC
D gene: TRBD2; J gene: TRBJ2-7; clone size: .; V gene: TRBV19; CDR3 protein: CASSEELAGYYEQYF; CDR3 DNA: TGTGCCAGTAGTGAAGAGCTAGCGGGCTACTACGAGCAGTACTTC
D gene: .; J gene: TRBJ2-5; clone size: once; V gene: TRBV20-1; CDR3 protein: CSARGGETQYF; CDR3 DNA: TGCAGTGCTAGAGGAGGAGAGACCCAGTACTTC
D gene: TRBD2; J gene: TRBJ2-1; clone size: .; V gene: TRBV3-1/TRBV3-2; CDR3 protein: CASSQDASGSRIEQFF; CDR3 DNA: TGTGCCAGCAGCCAAGACGCTAGCGGGAGTAGAATTGAGCAGTTCTTC
D gene: .; J gene: TRBJ1-1; clone size: .; V gene: TRBV5-1; CDR3 protein: CASSLSGETEAFF; CDR3 DNA: TGCGCCAGCAGCTTGTCGGGGGAGACTGAAGCTTTCTTT
D gene: .; J gene: TRBJ2-5; clone size: .; V gene: TRBV24-1; CDR3 protein: CATSDSTQGLVETQYF; CDR3 DNA: TGTGCCACCAGTGACTCGACCCAGGGTTTGGTAGAGACCCAGTACTTC
D gene: TRBD2; J gene: TRBJ2-1; clone size: once; V gene: TRBV18; CDR3 protein: CASSPSGSSYEQFF; CDR3 DNA: TGTGCCAGCTCCCCTAGCGGGAGTTCATATGAGCAGTTCTTC
D gene: .; J gene: TRBJ2-2; clone size: .; V gene: TRBV19; CDR3 protein: CASSETTIARELFF; CDR3 DNA: TGTGCCAGTAGCGAGACTACTATAGCCCGGGAGCTGTTTTTT
D gene: TRBD2; J gene: TRBJ2-7; clone size: once; V gene: TRBV2; CDR3 protein: CASSGYTSGASYEQYF; CDR3 DNA: TGTGCCAGCAGTGGGTACACTAGCGGGGCTAGCTACGAGCAGTACTTC
D gene: .; J gene: TRBJ1-3; clone size: .; V gene: TRBV5-1; CDR3 protein: CASSIQGQGKDTIYF; CDR3 DNA: TGCGCCAGCAGCATCCAGGGGCAGGGCAAGGACACCATATATTTT
D gene: .; J gene: TRBJ1-1; clone size: .; V gene: TRBV12-3/TRBV12-4; CDR3 protein: CASRAGVNTEAFF; CDR3 DNA: TGTGCCAGCAGAGCAGGGGTTAACACTGAAGCTTTCTTT
D gene: TRBD1; J gene: TRBJ2-2; clone size: .; V gene: TRBV4-2; CDR3 protein: CASSQDPEGQGTGELFF; CDR3 DNA: TGTGCCAGCAGCCAAGATCCCGAGGGACAGGGTACGGGGGAGCTGTTTTTT
D gene: TRBD1; J gene: TRBJ1-2; clone size: .; V gene: TRBV2; CDR3 protein: CASRRGRGYTF; CDR3 DNA: TGTGCCAGCCGCAGGGGGCGCGGCTACACCTTC
D gene: .; J gene: TRBJ2-1; clone size: .; V gene: TRBV6-5; CDR3 protein: CATPSPRWNEQFF; CDR3 DNA: TGTGCCACCCCAAGCCCGCGGTGGAATGAGCAGTTCTTC
D gene: .; J gene: TRBJ2-1; clone size: .; V gene: TRBV29-1; CDR3 protein: CSVRVNYNEQFF; CDR3 DNA: TGCAGCGTTCGAGTTAACTACAATGAGCAGTTCTTC